This TCR beta chain came from a study of T cell responses to AZD1222 COVID-19 vaccine. Study-level findings and limits: An increase in Spike-specific TCR breadth and depth was observed after two AZD1222 doses.

V lost 1 base to trimming and J lost 6 bases; unmatched junction nucleotides: 3. CDR3 size: 14 residues. CDR1 LGHNA and CDR2 YNFKEQ come from the germline V gene. Measured with immunoSEQ multiplex PCR; TCRdb has only the in-frame clones, and not every one. This sample has roughly 120,000 clones, with roughly 90% found just once. As concerns this clone: Its antigen remains unknown.

Sequencing used peripheral blood, obtained 28 days after the second AZD1222 dose. The TCR originated in an adult who received the AZD1222 COVID-19 vaccine. The chain uses TRBV4-2 and TRBJ2-7; TRBD1 matches 10 bases. The CDR3 loop is CASSQGQGAGEQYF. The CDR3 bases are TGTGCCAGCAGCCAAGGACAGGGGGCAGGCGAGCAGTACTTC.